What follows are 12 T cell receptor beta chains derived from one specimen sequenced in a study of T cell responses to AZD1222 COVID-19 vaccine. Assay used: immunoSEQ multiplex PCR; TCRdb lists only in-frame clones, some missing. The sample has around 130,000 clones, roughly 86% seen once; the top ten hold approximately 12%. Here the sequenced sample was peripheral blood, taken on day 0 of AZD1222 vaccination. These receptors were obtained from an adult in good health.

This clone was detected once. This chain joins TRBV10-3 and TRBJ2-5; 12 nucleotides align to TRBD2. CDR1 and CDR2 (germline): ENHRY, SYGVKD. V shed 6 bases, J shed 4 bases, and the junction held 15 bases outside the gene matches. This CDR3 has 18 residues. This CDR3 reads CAISSRLAGERRAETQYF. The CDR3 DNA is TGTGCCATCAGCTCCAGACTAGCGGGAGAAAGGCGGGCAGAGACCCAGTACTTC.

The chain recombines TRBV14 with TRBJ2-2; TRBD2 is a possible D gene (6 bases). The CDR3 totals 16 residues. Trimming removed 4 bases from V and 0 bases from J, with 12 bases in between. Looked up from germline, CDR1 is SGHDN and CDR2 is FVKESK. The CDR3 reads CASSPRGLPNTGELFF. The CDR3 bases are TGTGCCAGCAGCCCGAGGGGACTTCCGAACACCGGGGAGCTGTTTTTT.

The chain combines TRBV30 with TRBJ2-7, with D unresolved. Germline V gene sequence: CDR1 GTSNPN, CDR2 SVGIG (reference sequence). With 2 bases removed from V and 0 bases from J, the gap between germline ends came to 11 bases. This CDR3 spans 14 amino acids. CDR3 DNA sequence: TGTGCCTGGAGTAAAGGTCCGAGCTCCTACGAGCAGTACTTC. This sequence encodes CAWSKGPSSYEQYF.

The genes are TRBV6-5 and TRBJ1-2; 7 nucleotides align to TRBD1. The CDR3 is 14 residues long. The V and J ends lost 6 bases and 4 bases, in that order; junction bases with no gene match: 8. CDR1 is MNHEY and CDR2 is SVGAGI in the germline V gene. The CDR3 region has the DNA TGTGCCAGCAGGCCACAGGGGTCGGTCTATGGCTACACCTTC. This sequence encodes CASRPQGSVYGYTF.

The V gene is TRBV6-5, the J gene TRBJ2-7, with D perhaps being TRBD1 or TRBD2 (5 bases each). The CDR3 is made up of 14 amino acids. The V gene lost 2 bases and the J gene lost 3 bases, with 11 bases spanning the gap. Germline CDR1 MNHEY, CDR2 SVGAGI. CDR3 nucleotide sequence: TGTGCCAGCAGTTACGACCGGGACGACTACGAGCAGTACTTC. Its translation is CASSYDRDDYEQYF.

The V gene is TRBV5-5, the J gene TRBJ2-1; D could derive from TRBD1 or TRBD2 (6 bases each). V gave up 2 bases and J gave up 1 base, with 10 bases separating them. This CDR3 is 15 amino acids long. The V gene's germline CDR1 is SGHKS and CDR2 YYEKEE (reference sequence). As DNA, the CDR3 is TGTGCCAGCAGCTTAGGGGGGAGGTCCTACAATGAGCAGTTCTTC. It is translated as CASSLGGRSYNEQFF.

The rearrangement uses TRBV15 and TRBJ1-1; tentative D call: TRBD1 (5 bases). The V and J ends lost 1 base and 5 bases respectively, with 11 bases between them. Germline-derived CDR1 and CDR2 are LNHNV and YYDKDF (reference sequence). CDR3 size: 14 residues. CDR3 in amino acids: CATSRARGATEAFF. CDR3 DNA sequence: TGTGCCACCAGCAGAGCCCGTGGGGCGACTGAAGCTTTCTTT.

The rearrangement links TRBV6-2 or TRBV6-3 to TRBJ1-5; TRBD1 might be the D (5 bases). The germline V gene encodes CDR1 MNHEY and CDR2 SVGEGT. V lost 2 bases and J 6 bases, leaving 8 bases between the germline ends. CDR3 length: 13 amino acids. CDR3 region: CASSYRGGQPQHF. The DNA of the CDR3 is TGTGCCAGCAGTTACAGGGGTGGTCAGCCCCAGCATTTT.

The chain is built from TRBV28 and TRBJ1-4, with TRBD1 matching over 7 bases. Looked up from germline, CDR1 is MDHEN and CDR2 is SYDVKM. The J segment lost 7 bases and the V segment lost 4 bases, leaving 12 bases of the junction unmatched. This CDR3 has 16 amino acids. CDR3 coding DNA: TGTGCCAGCAGTTCCCGGACAGGCGTTACTGTTGAAAAACTGTTTTTT. Its protein is CASSSRTGVTVEKLFF.

J is TRBJ1-5 and V is TRBV19; no reliable D call. The CDR3 has 18 amino acids. Trimming removed 8 bases from V and 0 bases from J, with 23 bases in between. The germline CDR1 and CDR2 sequences are LNHDA and SQIVND (reference sequence). The CDR3 region has the DNA TGTGCCAGTCAGACCAAGACCCAAAAGACCCTTAGCAATCAGCCCCAGCATTTT. This gives the protein CASQTKTQKTLSNQPQHF.

The rearrangement joins TRBV19 to TRBJ2-3; TRBD2 is a possible D gene (5 bases). Trimming stripped 10 bases from V and 6 bases from J, with 26 bases between. Germline V gives CDR1 LNHDA, CDR2 SQIVND (reference sequence). The CDR3 totals 16 residues. In DNA form, the CDR3 reads TGTGCCACCTCCGGGTCGGGGTTACGACGAGTGGATACGCAGTATTTT. Protein product: CATSGSGLRRVDTQYF.

This clone is a singleton in its sample. V is TRBV7-8 and J is TRBJ2-5; no clear D gene. Germline V gene data show CDR1 as SGHVS and CDR2 as FQNEAQ. With 1 base removed from V and 4 bases from J, the gap between germline ends came to 10 bases. This CDR3 has 14 residues. The CDR3 DNA is TGTGCCAGCAGCTTAGGTCTCGACGCAGAGACCCAGTACTTC. Its translation is CASSLGLDAETQYF.